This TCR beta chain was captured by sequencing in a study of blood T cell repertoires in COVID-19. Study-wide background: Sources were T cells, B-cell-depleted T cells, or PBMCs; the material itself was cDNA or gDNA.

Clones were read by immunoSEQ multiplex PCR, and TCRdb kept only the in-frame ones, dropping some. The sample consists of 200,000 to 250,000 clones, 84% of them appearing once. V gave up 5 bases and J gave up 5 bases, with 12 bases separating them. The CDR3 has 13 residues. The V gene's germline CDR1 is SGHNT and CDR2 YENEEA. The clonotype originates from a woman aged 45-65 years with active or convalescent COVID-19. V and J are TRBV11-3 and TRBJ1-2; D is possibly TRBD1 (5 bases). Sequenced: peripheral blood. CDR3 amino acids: CASSLDRAYGYTF. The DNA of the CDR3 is TGTGCCAGCAGCCTTGACAGAGCTTATGGCTACACCTTC.